Listed below are T cell receptor beta chains from one sample, sequenced in a study of cytomegalovirus exposure and HLA in healthy donors. Sequencing used immunoSEQ multiplex PCR; TCRdb keeps in-frame clones, though not all of them. The sample yields 180,000 or so clones, just under 80% seen once. Material for sequencing was PBMCs. These receptors were taken from a female donor in good health and CMV-seronegative. CDR3s include the opening cysteine and the closing phenylalanine or tryptophan. D genes are given only for firm matches. A row's size may be missing; if present it is once, few, many or a size class.

cdr3_aa cdr3_nt d_call j_call clone_size v_call
CASSPRTRGRFNQPQHF TGTGCCAGCTCACCCCGGACAAGGGGGCGCTTCAATCAGCCCCAGCATTTT TRBD1 TRBJ1-5 - TRBV18
CASSLAATSGNLYEQYF TGTGCCAGCAGCTTAGCTGCGACTAGCGGGAACTTATACGAGCAGTACTTC TRBD2 TRBJ2-7 - TRBV7-6
CASSTRDGSEGNTIYF TGTGCCAGCAGCACCCGAGATGGGTCGGAGGGAAACACCATATATTTT - TRBJ1-3 - TRBV7-6
CASSPLAGEKVEQFF TGTGCCAGCAGTCCACTAGCGGGGGAAAAGGTTGAGCAGTTCTTC TRBD2 TRBJ2-1 - TRBV6-4
CASSSGTSNPYEQYF TGTGCCAGCAGCTCCGGGACTAGCAATCCCTACGAGCAGTACTTC TRBD2 TRBJ2-7 - TRBV7-3
CASSFGGVAGFTDTQYF TGTGCCAGCAGTTTTGGAGGGGTAGCGGGGTTCACAGATACGCAGTATTTT TRBD2 TRBJ2-3 few TRBV27
CASSQGGSRAYNEQFF TGTGCCAGCAGCCAGGGGGGTTCTAGAGCCTACAATGAGCAGTTCTTC - TRBJ2-1 - TRBV7-8
CASRMTSGRVSEQFF TGTGCCAGTAGGATGACTAGCGGGAGAGTCAGTGAGCAGTTCTTC TRBD2 TRBJ2-1 few TRBV19
CASSQDLGGRTDTQYF TGCGCCAGCAGCCAAGATCTAGGGGGCCGCACAGATACGCAGTATTTT TRBD1 TRBJ2-3 few TRBV4-1
CASSQSAGDQPQHF TGTGCCAGCAGCCAATCAGCGGGGGATCAGCCCCAGCATTTT - TRBJ1-5 - TRBV4-2
CASIGSGNGYTF TGTGCCAGCATAGGGTCGGGGAATGGCTACACCTTC - TRBJ1-2 - TRBV6-1
CASTAQGDRVYYEQYF TGCGCCAGCACCGCCCAAGGGGACAGGGTCTACTACGAGCAGTACTTC TRBD1 TRBJ2-7 - TRBV5-1
CASTDSALTRNEQFF TGTGCCAGCACCGACTCGGCCCTGACCAGAAATGAGCAGTTCTTC - TRBJ2-1 - TRBV6-6
CASSLFSRVRGQETQYF TGTGCCAGCAGTTTATTTTCTAGGGTTAGGGGGCAAGAGACCCAGTACTTC - TRBJ2-5 - TRBV27
CASSIGLAGGPTGELFF TGTGCCAGTAGTATAGGTTTAGCGGGGGGGCCGACCGGGGAGCTGTTTTTT TRBD2 TRBJ2-2 - TRBV19
CASSIRTSSSETQYF TGCGCCAGCAGCATCCGGACTAGCAGCTCCGAGACCCAGTACTTC TRBD2 TRBJ2-5 - TRBV4-3
CASSSPIAGGTYNEQFF TGTGCCAGCAGCTCCCCTATAGCGGGGGGAACCTACAATGAGCAGTTCTTC TRBD2 TRBJ2-1 - TRBV5-4
CASSFRTSAAYEQYF TGTGCCAGCAGCTTCCGGACTAGCGCGGCCTACGAGCAGTACTTC TRBD2 TRBJ2-7 - TRBV7-2
CSVIQGDSYEQYF TGCAGCGTTATACAGGGGGACTCCTACGAGCAGTACTTC TRBD1 TRBJ2-7 - TRBV29-1
CASSLGAGTGTYEQYF TGTGCCAGCAGCTTAGGGGCCGGGACAGGGACCTACGAGCAGTACTTC TRBD1 TRBJ2-7 - TRBV11-3
CASSPGQDYSPLHF TGTGCCAGCAGTCCCGGACAGGACTATTCACCCCTCCACTTT TRBD1 TRBJ1-6 - TRBV27
CASSHNGQETQYF TGTGCCAGCAGCCATAACGGGCAAGAGACCCAGTACTTC - TRBJ2-5 - TRBV6-1
CASSLGQASPGYTF TGTGCCAGCAGCTTAGGACAGGCCTCCCCTGGCTACACCTTC TRBD1 TRBJ1-2 - TRBV5-5
CASSLGAGISTEAFF TGCGCCAGCAGCTTGGGTGCAGGGATAAGCACTGAAGCTTTCTTT - TRBJ1-1 - TRBV5-1
CASSLDEGDPPLHF TGTGCCAGCAGCTTAGATGAGGGAGATCCACCCCTCCACTTT - TRBJ1-6 few TRBV11-2
CASSPTLEQNNEQFF TGTGCCAGCAGCCCCACACTAGAGCAAAACAATGAGCAGTTCTTC - TRBJ2-1 few TRBV7-9
CASRDGGSPETQYF TGTGCCAGCAGGGACGGCGGGAGTCCGGAGACCCAGTACTTC TRBD2 TRBJ2-5 - TRBV28
CATRTEAFF TGTGCCACCCGCACTGAAGCTTTCTTT - TRBJ1-1 once TRBV21-1
CASSLSAGRRTDTQYF TGTGCCAGCAGCTTATCAGCAGGAAGGCGCACAGATACGCAGTATTTT - TRBJ2-3 - TRBV7-9
CASSPGSRYEKLFF TGTGCCAGCAGTCCGGGGAGTCGGTATGAAAAACTGTTTTTT - TRBJ1-4 - TRBV6-5
CASSQDGRDQPQHF TGTGCCAGCAGCCAAGATGGGAGAGATCAGCCCCAGCATTTT - TRBJ1-5 - TRBV4-2
CASSSDRAVGTEAFF TGCGCCAGCAGCTCGGACAGAGCTGTTGGAACTGAAGCTTTCTTT - TRBJ1-1 - TRBV5-1
CASSSTGRITEAFF TGCGCCAGCAGCTCGACAGGGAGGATCACTGAAGCTTTCTTT TRBD1 TRBJ1-1 - TRBV5-1
CASSPLAGGADTQYF TGTGCCAGCAGCCCGCTAGCGGGCGGAGCAGATACGCAGTATTTT TRBD2 TRBJ2-3 once TRBV6-1
CASSPRTGGTNTGELFF TGTGCCAGCTCACCGCGGACAGGGGGCACGAACACCGGGGAGCTGTTTTTT TRBD1 TRBJ2-2 - TRBV18
CASSSEEAGQAGTF TGTGCCAGCAGCTCCGAGGAAGCGGGACAGGCGGGCACCTTC TRBD1 TRBJ1-2 - TRBV13
CASSTGTSINEQFF TGTGCCAGCAGCACCGGGACTAGCATCAATGAGCAGTTCTTC TRBD2 TRBJ2-1 - TRBV25-1